The entry below describes one T cell receptor (beta chain). These data originate in a study of T cells expressing NK-cell markers. The overall study: Each TCR beta repertoire originated in sorted T cells that were CD3+CD56+NKG2C+, CD3+CD56+NKG2C- or CD3+CD56-NKG2C+.

CDR3 length: 15 amino acids. Germline CDR1 is DFQATT and CDR2 is SNEGSKA (reference sequence). TCRdb re-called the 5' RACE reads; every CDR3 protein appears as one record, without DNA. The sample holds around 550,000 distinct CDR3 sequences. The sequenced sample was blood T cells: a sorted CD56 or NKG2C T cell subset, CD4+ or CD8+ T cells, or bulk PBMC T cells (not recorded which). The sequence was collected from a man aged 18 to 30 in good health. The chain uses TRBV20-1 and TRBJ1-2; TCRdb selects TRBD1, and the lack of DNA leaves this call unchecked. Here the CDR3 reads CSASDREGRGYGYTF.